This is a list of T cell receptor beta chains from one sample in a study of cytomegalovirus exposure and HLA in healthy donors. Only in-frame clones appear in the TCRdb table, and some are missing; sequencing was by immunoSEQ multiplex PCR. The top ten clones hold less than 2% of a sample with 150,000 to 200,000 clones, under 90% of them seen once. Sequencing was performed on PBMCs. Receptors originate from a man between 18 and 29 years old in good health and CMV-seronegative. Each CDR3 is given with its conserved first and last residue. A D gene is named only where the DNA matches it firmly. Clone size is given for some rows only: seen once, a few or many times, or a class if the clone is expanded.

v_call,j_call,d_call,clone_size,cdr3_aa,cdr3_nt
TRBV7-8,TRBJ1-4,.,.,CASSPQRSTNEKLFF,TGTGCCAGCAGCCCTCAGCGATCAACTAATGAAAAACTGTTTTTT
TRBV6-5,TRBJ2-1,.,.,CASSYSRHPNNEQFF,TGTGCCAGCAGTTACTCTCGACACCCGAACAATGAGCAGTTCTTC
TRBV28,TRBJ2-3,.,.,CASRGVKPPDTQYF,TGTGCCAGCAGAGGAGTCAAACCCCCAGATACGCAGTATTTT
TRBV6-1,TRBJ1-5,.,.,CASSERGQMIIQPQHF,TGTGCCAGCAGTGAACGGGGACAAATGATTATCCAGCCCCAGCATTTT
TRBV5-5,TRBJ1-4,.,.,CASRRRGPDEKLFF,TGTGCCAGCAGGCGCAGGGGTCCGGATGAAAAACTGTTTTTT
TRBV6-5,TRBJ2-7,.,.,CASSYSQDSFYEQYF,TGTGCCAGCAGTTACTCGCAGGACAGCTTCTACGAGCAGTACTTC
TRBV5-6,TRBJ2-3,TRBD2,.,CASSPGGGADTQYF,TGTGCCAGCAGCCCCGGGGGGGGCGCAGATACGCAGTATTTT
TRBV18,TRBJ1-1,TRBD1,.,CASSPEDRGRWTEAFF,TGTGCCAGCTCACCAGAGGACAGGGGGCGTTGGACTGAAGCTTTCTTT
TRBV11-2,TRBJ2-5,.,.,CASSLVVGRQETQYF,TGTGCCAGCAGCTTAGTTGTTGGGCGCCAAGAGACCCAGTACTTC
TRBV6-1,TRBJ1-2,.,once,CASTTGVSYGYTF,TGTGCCAGCACCACGGGAGTCTCATATGGCTACACCTTC
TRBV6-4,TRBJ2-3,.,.,CASSNRATDTQYF,TGTGCCAGTTCTAACAGGGCCACAGATACGCAGTATTTT
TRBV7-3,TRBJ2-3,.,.,CASSLLPGHVDTQYF,TGTGCCAGCAGCTTATTACCAGGGCATGTCGATACGCAGTATTTT
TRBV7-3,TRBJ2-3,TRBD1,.,CASSLTDRAWDTQYF,TGTGCCAGCAGCTTAACTGACAGGGCTTGGGATACGCAGTATTTT
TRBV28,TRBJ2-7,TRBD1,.,CASSSPDRASYEQYF,TGTGCCAGCAGTTCGCCCGACAGGGCCTCCTACGAGCAGTACTTC
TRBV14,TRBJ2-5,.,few,CASSQPDIRETQYF,TGTGCCAGCAGCCAACCGGACATCCGAGAGACCCAGTACTTC
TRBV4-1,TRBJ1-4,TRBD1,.,CASSNGQGFATNEKLFF,TGCGCCAGCAGTAACGGACAGGGGTTTGCAACTAATGAAAAACTGTTTTTT
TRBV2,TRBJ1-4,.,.,CASTPDSLNEKLFF,TGTGCCAGCACCCCAGACAGTCTTAATGAAAAACTGTTTTTT
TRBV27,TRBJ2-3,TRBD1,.,CASSPTTGYLTDTQYF,TGTGCCAGCAGCCCCACGACAGGGTATCTCACAGATACGCAGTATTTT
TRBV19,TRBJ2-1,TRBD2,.,CASSFWTRDEQFF,TGTGCCAGTAGTTTCTGGACTAGGGATGAGCAGTTCTTC
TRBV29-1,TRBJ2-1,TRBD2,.,CSVEDPAGGAYNEQFF,TGCAGCGTTGAAGACCCAGCGGGAGGAGCCTACAATGAGCAGTTCTTC
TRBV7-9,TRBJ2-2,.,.,CASTPGASGTGELFF,TGTGCCAGCACCCCAGGGGCGTCGGGGACCGGGGAGCTGTTTTTT
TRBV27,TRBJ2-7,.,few,CASMLQAGPTSYEQYF,TGTGCCAGCATGTTGCAGGCAGGGCCCACCTCCTACGAGCAGTACTTC
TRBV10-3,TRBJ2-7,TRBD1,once,CAIRPTGGRYEQYF,TGTGCCATCAGGCCGACAGGGGGTCGGTACGAGCAGTACTTC
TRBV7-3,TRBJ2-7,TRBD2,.,CASSLTSGGYEQYF,TGTGCCAGCAGCTTGACTAGCGGGGGTTACGAGCAGTACTTC
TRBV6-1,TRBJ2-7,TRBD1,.,CASSERGDRVKKAYEQYF,TGTGCCAGCAGTGAAAGGGGGGACAGGGTAAAAAAAGCCTACGAGCAGTACTTC
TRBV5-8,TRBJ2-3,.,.,CASSYETPDTQYF,TGTGCCAGCAGCTATGAGACACCAGATACGCAGTATTTT
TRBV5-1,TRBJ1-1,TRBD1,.,CASSSPTGQANTEAFF,TGCGCCAGCAGCTCCCCAACGGGACAGGCGAACACTGAAGCTTTCTTT
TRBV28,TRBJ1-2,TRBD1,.,CASSKRTGRYGYTF,TGTGCCAGCAGTAAGAGGACAGGGAGGTATGGCTACACCTTC
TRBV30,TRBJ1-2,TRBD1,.,CAWEGARGGGYTF,TGTGCCTGGGAGGGGGCCAGGGGAGGCGGCTACACCTTC
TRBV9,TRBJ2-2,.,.,CASSPGPSNTGELFF,TGTGCCAGCAGCCCGGGTCCCTCAAACACCGGGGAGCTGTTTTTT
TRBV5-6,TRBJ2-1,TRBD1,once,CASTDRAYNEQFF,TGTGCCAGCACGGACAGGGCCTACAATGAGCAGTTCTTC
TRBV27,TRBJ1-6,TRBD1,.,CASSLRTGGIGNSPLHF,TGTGCCAGCAGTTTGAGGACAGGGGGGATCGGTAATTCACCCCTCCACTTT
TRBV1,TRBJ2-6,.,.,CTSSQDQGNSGANVLTF,TGCACCAGCAGCCAAGATCAGGGGAACTCTGGGGCCAACGTCCTGACTTTC
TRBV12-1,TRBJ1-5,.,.,CASSPRNQPQHF,TGTGCCAGCAGCCCCCGGAATCAGCCCCAGCATTTT
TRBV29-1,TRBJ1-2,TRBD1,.,CSVGGQGFLNRYGYTF,TGCAGCGTTGGGGGACAGGGCTTTCTTAATAGATATGGCTACACCTTC
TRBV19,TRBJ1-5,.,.,CASSIQGDSNQPQHF,TGTGCCAGTAGTATTCAAGGGGATAGCAATCAGCCCCAGCATTTT
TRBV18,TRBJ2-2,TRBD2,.,CASSHFGTKRTTGELFF,TGTGCCAGCTCACACTTCGGGACTAAACGAACCACCGGGGAGCTGTTTTTT
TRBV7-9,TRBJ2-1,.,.,CASTLSGSYNEQFF,TGTGCCAGCACCCTCTCCGGCTCCTACAATGAGCAGTTCTTC
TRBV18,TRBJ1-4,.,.,CASSPRNEKLFF,TGTGCCAGCTCACCGCGTAATGAAAAACTGTTTTTT
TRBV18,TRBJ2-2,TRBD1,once,CASSPRAGGVTGELFF,TGTGCCAGCTCACCACGGGCAGGGGGCGTCACCGGGGAGCTGTTTTTT
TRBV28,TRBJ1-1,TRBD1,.,CASSLGIGGRTEAFF,TGTGCCAGCAGTTTGGGAATAGGGGGCCGGACTGAAGCTTTCTTT
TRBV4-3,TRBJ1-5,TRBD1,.,CASSQEAIGAGGANQPQHF,TGCGCCAGCAGCCAAGAAGCCATAGGGGCAGGGGGTGCAAATCAGCCCCAGCATTTT
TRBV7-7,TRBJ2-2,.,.,CASSFSRGNGELFF,TGTGCCAGCAGCTTCAGTAGGGGAAACGGGGAGCTGTTTTTT
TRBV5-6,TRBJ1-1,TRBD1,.,CASTRTGAEAFF,TGTGCCAGCACTAGGACAGGGGCCGAAGCTTTCTTT
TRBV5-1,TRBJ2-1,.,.,CASSSILQGWSYNEQFF,TGCGCCAGCAGCTCTATCCTACAGGGATGGTCCTACAATGAGCAGTTCTTC
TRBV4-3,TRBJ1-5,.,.,CASSPELNQPQHF,TGCGCCAGCAGCCCTGAGCTCAATCAGCCCCAGCATTTT
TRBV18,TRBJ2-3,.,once,CASSPGLSTDTQYF,TGTGCCAGCTCACCAGGTCTATCCACAGATACGCAGTATTTT
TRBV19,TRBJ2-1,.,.,CASSIGGDEQFF,TGTGCCAGTAGTATAGGCGGCGATGAGCAGTTCTTC
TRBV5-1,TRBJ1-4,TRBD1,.,CASSGGQGAGNEKLFF,TGCGCCAGCAGCGGGGGACAGGGGGCGGGAAATGAAAAACTGTTTTTT
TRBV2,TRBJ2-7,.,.,CASRTQQDSYEQYF,TGTGCCAGCAGGACCCAACAGGACTCCTACGAGCAGTACTTC
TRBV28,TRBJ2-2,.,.,CASNLRLDRGASGSRTGELFF,TGTGCCAGCAACCTCCGGTTGGACAGGGGAGCTAGCGGGAGTAGGACCGGGGAGCTGTTTTTT